This TCR beta chain was observed in a study of T cell repertoires in cytomegalovirus infection. The wider study: Both CMV infection and a matching HLA type were indicated by public TCR beta signatures. Study-wide results and limits: The cumulative frequency of public TCR beta families distinguished individuals who carried CMV together with the relevant HLA. HLA-C-restricted CMV-specific TCR beta clonotypes prevailed in the ex vivo response.

From the reads, TCRdb called clonotypes with MiXCR, one entry per CDR3 protein. The data contain approximately 270,000 distinct CDR3 sequences, roughly a fifth of them singletons. Per the germline V gene, CDR1 is SGHRS and CDR2 is YFSETQ. This CDR3 is 14 amino acids long. V trimming: 2 bases; J trimming: 10 bases; junction bases outside the gene matches: 7. About this clonotype: As yet, its antigen is unknown.

Specimen: cultured PBMCs, collected from culture after CMV antigen stimulation. V usage is TRBV5-1 and J usage is TRBJ2-1; 9 bases line up with TRBD2. The source is a human donor in good health (CMV status not recorded). Some clones in this sample may be carry-over from other donors' samples. Written as DNA, the CDR3 is TGCGCCAGCAGCTTAATAGCGGGAGTAGCCGAGCAGTTCTTC. As protein: CASSLIAGVAEQFF.